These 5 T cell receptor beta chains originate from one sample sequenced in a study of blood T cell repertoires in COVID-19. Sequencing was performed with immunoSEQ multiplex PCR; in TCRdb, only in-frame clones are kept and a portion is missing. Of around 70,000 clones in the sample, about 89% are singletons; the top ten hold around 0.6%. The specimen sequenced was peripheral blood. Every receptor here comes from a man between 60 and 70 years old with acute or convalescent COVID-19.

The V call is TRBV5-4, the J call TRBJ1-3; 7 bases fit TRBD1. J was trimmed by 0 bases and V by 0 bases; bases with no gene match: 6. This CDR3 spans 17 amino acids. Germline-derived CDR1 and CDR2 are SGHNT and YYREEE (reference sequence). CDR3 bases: TGTGCCAGCAGCTTGGACGTACAGGGGCCCTCTGGAAACACCATATATTTT. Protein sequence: CASSLDVQGPSGNTIYF.

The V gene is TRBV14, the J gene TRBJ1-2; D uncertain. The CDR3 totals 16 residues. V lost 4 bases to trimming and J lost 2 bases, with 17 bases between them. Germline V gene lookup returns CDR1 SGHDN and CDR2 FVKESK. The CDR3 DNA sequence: TGTGCCAGCAGCCCGTCTCTTGGTAGTCCCAACTATGGCTACACCTTC. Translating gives CASSPSLGSPNYGYTF.

The CDR3 is CASSLYEGRYYGYTF. CDR3 DNA sequence: TGTGCCAGCAGCTTGTACGAGGGGAGGTACTATGGCTACACCTTC. The chain is built from TRBV5-4 and TRBJ1-2; D perhaps matches TRBD1 (5 bases). Germline CDR1 and CDR2: SGHNT and YYREEE (reference sequence). The CDR3 length is 15 residues. Trimming took off 1 base at V and 3 bases at J, with 13 bases between the two ends. The full variable domain, rest sourced from reference TRBV5-4 and TRBJ1-2, is ETGVTQSPTHLIKTRGQQVTLRCSSQSGHNTVSWYQQALGQGPQFIFQYYREEENGRGNFPPRFSGLQFPNYSSELNVNALELDDSALYLCASSLYEGRYYGYTFGSGTRLTVV.

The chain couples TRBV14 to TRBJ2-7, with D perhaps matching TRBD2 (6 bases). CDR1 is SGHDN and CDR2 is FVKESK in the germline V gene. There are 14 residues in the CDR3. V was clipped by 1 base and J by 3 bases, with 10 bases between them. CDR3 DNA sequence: TGTGCCAGCAGCCAAGTTAGGGGAGGCTACGAGCAGTACTTC. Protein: CASSQVRGGYEQYF.

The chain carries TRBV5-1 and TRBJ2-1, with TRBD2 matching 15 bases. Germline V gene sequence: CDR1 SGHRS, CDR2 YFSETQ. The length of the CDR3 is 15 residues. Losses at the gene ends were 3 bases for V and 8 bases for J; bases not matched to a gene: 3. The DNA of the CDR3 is TGCGCCAGCAGCTGGACTAGCGGGGGGGCGCATGAGCAGTTCTTC. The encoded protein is CASSWTSGGAHEQFF.